A selection of T cell receptor beta chains follows, all from one sample in a study of PD-1 and CTLA-4 blockade in melanoma. Some clones are missing from TCRdb's copy, which holds only in-frame ones; the method was immunoSEQ multiplex PCR. This table holds about 16,000 clones, around 70% found once. Sample: CD8+ T cells from peripheral blood, taken from a patient given anti-PD-1 treatment. The receptors shown here come from a human donor with melanoma. Both conserved end residues are part of each CDR3. A D gene is named only where the DNA matches it firmly. Size values are once, few and many counts, or a class for expanded clones, and some rows have none.

d_call j_call v_call clone_size cdr3_aa cdr3_nt
- TRBJ2-1 TRBV4-1 - CASSQQTNEDWNNEQFF TGCGCCAGCAGCCAACAAACGAATGAGGACTGGAACAATGAGCAGTTCTTC
- TRBJ2-7 TRBV4-1 - CASSRGGLADEQYF TGCGCCAGCAGCCGGGGCGGGCTAGCAGACGAGCAGTACTTC
- TRBJ1-1 TRBV6-5 medium-sized CASSYGPTEAFF TGTGCCAGCAGCTATGGACCCACTGAAGCTTTCTTT
- TRBJ2-2 TRBV7-2 - CASSFTNTGELFF TGTGCCAGCAGTTTTACGAACACCGGGGAGCTGTTTTTT
- TRBJ1-1 TRBV6-6 - CASSYFRTNTEAFF TGTGCCAGCAGTTACTTCCGGACCAACACTGAAGCTTTCTTT
TRBD1 TRBJ1-4 TRBV4-1 - CASSRGTGDEKLFF TGCGCCAGCAGCCGCGGGACAGGGGATGAAAAACTGTTTTTT
- TRBJ1-5 TRBV7-8 - CASSLAEPSLNQPQHF TGTGCCAGCAGCTTAGCGGAGCCCTCACTCAATCAGCCCCAGCATTTT
- TRBJ2-2 TRBV6-2/TRBV6-3 - CASSLEIGELFF TGTGCCAGCAGTTTAGAAATCGGGGAGCTGTTTTTT
TRBD1 TRBJ2-7 TRBV2 - CASGGYEQYF TGTGCCTCAGGGGGTTACGAGCAGTACTTC
- TRBJ1-6 TRBV28 - CASSLGPGRNNSPLHF TGTGCCAGCAGTTTAGGGCCCGGCCGGAATAATTCACCCCTCCACTTT
- TRBJ2-1 TRBV7-9 - CASSPRRVGSSYNEQFF TGTGCCAGCAGCCCTAGAAGGGTGGGAAGCTCCTACAATGAGCAGTTCTTC
TRBD2 TRBJ2-7 TRBV7-6 - CASSLRTSGSSYEQYF TGTGCCAGCAGCCTAAGGACTAGCGGGAGTTCCTACGAGCAGTACTTC
- TRBJ1-5 TRBV28 - CASSLRQGNQPQHF TGTGCCAGCAGTTTAAGGCAGGGAAATCAGCCCCAGCATTTT
- TRBJ2-3 TRBV4-1 medium-sized CASSQEYDTQYF TGCGCCAGCAGCCAAGAGTACGATACGCAGTATTTT
- TRBJ1-2 TRBV6-5 - CASSYSNRGYGYTF TGTGCCAGCAGTTACTCGAACCGGGGCTATGGCTACACCTTC
TRBD1 TRBJ1-2 TRBV27 - CASSFDGRGYLGYTF TGTGCCAGCAGTTTCGACGGCAGGGGGTATCTTGGCTACACCTTC
TRBD2 TRBJ2-7 TRBV4-1 medium-sized CASSQGSGGAYEQYF TGCGCCAGCAGCCAAGGAAGCGGGGGGGCCTACGAGCAGTACTTC
- TRBJ2-4 TRBV2 - CANGEDHF TGTGCCAACGGGGAAGACCACTTC
TRBD1 TRBJ2-4 TRBV2 - CASSEDRGIDIQYF TGTGCCAGCAGTGAGGACAGGGGGATAGACATTCAGTACTTC
TRBD2 TRBJ2-3 TRBV7-6 once CASSLSTSGGATDTQYF TGTGCCAGCAGCTTATCCACTAGCGGGGGGGCAACAGATACGCAGTATTTT
- TRBJ1-1 TRBV7-9 - CASSRPGMNTEAFF TGTGCCAGCAGCCGTCCAGGTATGAACACTGAAGCTTTCTTT
- TRBJ2-7 TRBV11-2 once CASSSADWVDEQYF TGTGCCAGCAGCTCCGCCGATTGGGTGGACGAGCAGTACTTC
- TRBJ2-1 TRBV7-2 few CASSANGYNEQFF TGTGCCAGCAGCGCCAATGGCTACAATGAGCAGTTCTTC
- TRBJ1-1 TRBV4-1 - CASSQVNMGENEAFF TGCGCCAGCAGCCAAGTCAACATGGGGGAGAATGAAGCTTTCTTT
TRBD2 TRBJ2-7 TRBV3-1/TRBV3-2 once CASSDQRTSGTYEQYF TGTGCCAGCAGCGATCAGAGGACTAGCGGGACCTACGAGCAGTACTTC
TRBD2 TRBJ2-7 TRBV2 - CASISGRASYEQYF TGTGCCAGCATTAGCGGGAGGGCCTCCTACGAGCAGTACTTC
- TRBJ2-7 TRBV7-9 - CASSSLSRGVRSYEQYF TGTGCCAGCAGCTCCCTTTCCCGCGGAGTCCGCTCCTACGAGCAGTACTTC
- TRBJ2-7 TRBV12-3/TRBV12-4 - CASSPLTYEQYF TGTGCCAGCAGTCCCCTTACCTACGAGCAGTACTTC
TRBD1 TRBJ2-5 TRBV7-9 few CASTLGPGQGARETQYF TGTGCCAGCACCCTTGGTCCGGGACAGGGGGCGCGGGAGACCCAGTACTTC
- TRBJ2-1 TRBV10-3 - CAISEVVGARANEQFF TGTGCCATCAGTGAGGTAGTCGGGGCAAGGGCCAATGAGCAGTTCTTC
TRBD2 TRBJ2-3 TRBV4-1 - CASSQKRGAPSDTQYF TGCGCCAGCAGCCAAAAGCGGGGGGCGCCATCAGATACGCAGTATTTT
- TRBJ1-1 TRBV15 medium-sized CATSMRSNTEAFF TGTGCCACCAGCATGAGATCGAACACTGAAGCTTTCTTT
TRBD2 TRBJ2-1 TRBV7-6 few CASSPGLAGGPEQFF TGTGCCAGCAGCCCTGGGCTAGCGGGAGGGCCTGAGCAGTTCTTC
TRBD2 TRBJ2-7 TRBV13 medium-sized CASSSPGGYEQYF TGTGCCAGCAGTTCTCCGGGGGGCTACGAGCAGTACTTC
TRBD1 TRBJ1-2 TRBV11-3 - CASSFRQGVAYGYTF TGTGCCAGCAGCTTCCGACAGGGGGTCGCCTATGGCTACACCTTC
- TRBJ2-2 TRBV19 once CASSIFTRGTGELFF TGTGCCAGTAGTATCTTCACCCGGGGCACCGGGGAGCTGTTTTTT
- TRBJ2-1 TRBV7-9 - CASSLKGYRAYNEQFF TGTGCCAGCAGCTTAAAGGGATACAGGGCCTACAATGAGCAGTTCTTC
- TRBJ1-5 TRBV15 - CATSRGRGGQNQPQHF TGTGCCACCAGCAGAGGTCGGGGGGGACAAAATCAGCCCCAGCATTTT
TRBD2 TRBJ2-1 TRBV27 - CASSSKLADDYNEQFF TGTGCCAGCAGTTCTAAGCTAGCGGATGACTACAATGAGCAGTTCTTC
- TRBJ2-7 TRBV6-1 - CASSELVGGGREQYF TGTGCCAGCAGTGAATTGGTCGGGGGAGGTCGGGAGCAGTACTTC
- TRBJ2-7 TRBV10-3 few CAIKEAGRYEQYF TGTGCCATCAAGGAGGCTGGACGTTACGAGCAGTACTTC
TRBD2 TRBJ2-6 TRBV15 few CATSRDLSGAFANVLTF TGTGCCACCAGCAGAGATCTTAGCGGGGCGTTTGCCAACGTCCTGACTTTC
- TRBJ1-5 TRBV28 - CASSRSSFYQPQHF TGTGCCAGCAGTCGGAGTTCGTTTTATCAGCCCCAGCATTTT
TRBD1 TRBJ1-1 TRBV5-4 - CASSYGTGLNTEAFF TGTGCCAGCAGCTACGGGACAGGACTGAACACTGAAGCTTTCTTT
- TRBJ2-2 TRBV11-3 - CASSQVAGNTGELFF TGTGCCAGCAGCCAGGTCGCGGGAAACACCGGGGAGCTGTTTTTT
TRBD2 TRBJ2-1 TRBV5-1 - CASSLGAGVGNEQFF TGCGCCAGCAGCTTGGGAGCGGGAGTGGGCAATGAGCAGTTCTTC
- TRBJ1-6 TRBV7-9 - CASSSPHSNSPLHF TGTGCCAGCAGCTCCCCACACAGCAATTCACCCCTCCACTTT
TRBD2 TRBJ2-3 TRBV28 - CASSPWSGRVTDTQYF TGTGCCAGCAGCCCCTGGAGCGGGAGGGTCACAGATACGCAGTATTTT
TRBD1 TRBJ1-1 TRBV6-5 - CASSLTGSARWAFF TGTGCCAGCAGTTTGACAGGGTCGGCCCGGTGGGCTTTCTTT